Listed here are 12 T cell receptor beta chains from one sample, sequenced in a study of blood T cell repertoires in COVID-19. Assay: immunoSEQ multiplex PCR; the TCRdb copy retains only in-frame clones and omits some. The sample lists about 120,000 clones; roughly 81% were seen once. Sequenced material: peripheral blood. These receptor sequences come from a human donor in a cohort sampled during active COVID-19.

This clone showed up just once. This CDR3 is CASSLIFWGPVRGYTF. DNA of the CDR3: TGTGCCAGCAGCTTAATTTTTTGGGGGCCCGTGCGGGGCTACACCTTC. V and J are TRBV7-9 and TRBJ1-2, with D perhaps TRBD1 (6 bases). The CDR3 has 16 residues. Trimming pared 2 bases from V and 8 bases from J, leaving 21 bases between. Germline-derived CDR1 and CDR2 are SEHNR and FQNEAQ (reference sequence).

This clone was recorded once. The chain links TRBV27 to TRBJ1-2; TRBD1 agrees at 10 bases. Germline CDR1 MNHEY, CDR2 SMNVEV (reference sequence). V shed 5 bases, J shed 0 bases, and the junction held 9 bases outside the gene matches. The CDR3 spans 17 residues. DNA of the CDR3: TGTGCCAGCAGTCAACGGGACAGGGGAAAAGCTAACTATGGCTACACCTTC. It specifies CASSQRDRGKANYGYTF.

The rearrangement joins TRBV21-1 to TRBJ1-1; no check of the table's D call, TRBD1, against the DNA was made. TRBV21-1 is a listed pseudogene. The CDR3 extends over 19 amino acids. The CDR3 here is CASSRHSRGRPDMNTEAFF. CDR3 nucleotides: TGTGCCAGCAGCCGCCATTCAAGGGGCAGGCCCGACATGAACACTGAAGCTTTCTTT.

V gene TRBV2 combines with J gene TRBJ2-7; 13 positions match TRBD2. CDR1 and CDR2 from the germline V gene are SNHLY and FYNNEI. V lost 9 bases to trimming and J lost 4 bases; unmatched junction nucleotides: 12. This CDR3 region has 16 residues. Here the CDR3 DNA reads TGTGCCAGTTCAAGTAGACTAGCGGGAGGATTGTACGAGCAGTACTTC. Protein: CASSSRLAGGLYEQYF.

The chain is built from TRBV28 and TRBJ1-1, with a possible D match to TRBD1 (6 bases). From germline, CDR1 is MDHEN and CDR2 SYDVKM. The V end was cut by 9 bases, the J end by 0 bases, with 14 bases between. The CDR3 runs to 14 residues. The CDR3 DNA is TGTGCCAGGGCTACAGGGTTGATGAACACTGAAGCTTTCTTT. This sequence encodes CARATGLMNTEAFF.

The V gene is TRBV18, the J gene TRBJ1-5, with TRBD1 matching 7 bases. With 3 bases clipped from V and 3 bases from J, the junction kept 5 bases outside the gene matches. This CDR3 has 15 amino acids. Germline values: CDR1 KGHSH, CDR2 LQKENI. CDR3 sequence: CASSPRQGPNQPQHF. DNA of the CDR3: TGTGCCAGCTCACCCCGACAGGGACCCAATCAGCCCCAGCATTTT.

V gene TRBV9 combines with J gene TRBJ2-5; 8 bases match TRBD2. The CDR3 runs to 18 residues. Germline CDR1 reads SGDLS; CDR2 reads YYNGEE. Unmatched junction bases numbered 13, after V lost 2 bases and J lost 1 base. The CDR3 region has the DNA TGTGCCAGCAGCGTCAACCCCCAGCGGGAGACAATCCAAGAGACCCAGTACTTC. Translating gives CASSVNPQRETIQETQYF.

This clone has at least ten counts. This chain uses TRBV4-2 with TRBJ1-1; possibly TRBD1 for D (5 bases). The V end lost 1 base, the J end lost 0 bases, and 18 bases lay between the germline ends. The CDR3 is 18 residues long. The germline gives CDR1 LGHNA, CDR2 YNFKEQ. As DNA, the CDR3 is TGTGCCAGCAGCCAAGTCGGGGACTTCGGACCCGTGAACACTGAAGCTTTCTTT. Translating gives CASSQVGDFGPVNTEAFF.

V usage is TRBV11-2 and J usage is TRBJ1-5; D is perhaps TRBD1 (6 bases). This CDR3 is built from 16 residues. CDR1 SGHAT and CDR2 FQNNGV come from the germline V gene. V was shortened by 5 bases and J by 0 bases, with 14 bases between the two germline ends. For the CDR3, the DNA is TGTGCCAGCAGCACAGGGAACAGAGCTAGCAATCAGCCCCAGCATTTT. Its protein is CASSTGNRASNQPQHF.

This clone has only a few counts. The chain links TRBV7-3 to TRBJ1-1; tentative D call: TRBD1 (6 bases). V dropped 5 bases and J dropped 6 bases, with 16 bases sitting between them. From germline, CDR1 is SGHTA and CDR2 FQGTGA. The CDR3 is made up of 14 amino acids. The CDR3, as DNA: TGTGCCAGCAGCCAGGGGCCAGGGACACCTGAAGCTTTCTTT. This codes for CASSQGPGTPEAFF.

The gene calls are TRBV10-3 and TRBJ2-7; TRBD2 might be the D (6 bases). The length of the CDR3 is 14 residues. Germline V gives CDR1 ENHRY, CDR2 SYGVKD. V lost 11 bases and J 0 bases, leaving 17 bases between the germline ends. CDR3 coding DNA: TGTGCCGTCGGTAGCGGAGGGGCCTCCTACGAGCAGTACTTC. It encodes CAVGSGGASYEQYF.

V gene TRBV28 combines with J gene TRBJ2-7; 7 bases line up with TRBD1. The germline V gene encodes CDR1 MDHEN and CDR2 SYDVKM. V was pared by 5 bases and J by 4 bases, with 5 bases of the junction left unmatched. The CDR3 sequence is 13 residues long. CDR3 residues: CASSRDSRYEQYF. CDR3 DNA: TGTGCCAGCAGTCGGGACAGCAGATACGAGCAGTACTTC.